The 20 T cell receptor beta chains presented below share a single source sample, sequenced in a study of cytomegalovirus exposure and HLA in healthy donors. With 60 Vbeta and 13 Jbeta primers, the PCR was carried out. Method: immunoSEQ multiplex PCR; TCRdb's copy keeps in-frame clones and lacks some. The sample holds under 130,000 clones; approximately 80% are singletons and the top ten take 5.2%. Sequencing input: PBMCs. The source is a female donor in good health and CMV-seropositive.

This clone was recorded once. The chain has TRBV4-1 and TRBJ2-6; 10 nucleotides line up with TRBD1. Germline assignment: CDR1 MGHRA and CDR2 YSYEKL. The CDR3 is 16 amino acids. Trimming removed 4 bases from V and 3 bases from J; junction bases left unmatched: 3. The CDR3 loop is CASSLTGGYGANVLTF. Here the CDR3 DNA reads TGCGCCAGCAGCCTGACAGGGGGCTATGGGGCCAACGTCCTGACTTTC.

This clone turned up a few times. This chain connects TRBV2 to TRBJ2-5, with a tentative D call TRBD2 (6 bases). CDR1 is SNHLY and CDR2 is FYNNEI in the germline V gene. CDR3 size: 13 residues. V was shortened by 6 bases and J by 1 base, with 9 bases between the two germline ends. The CDR3 sequence: CASRGDSQETQYF. The CDR3 DNA sequence: TGTGCCAGCAGGGGGGACTCCCAAGAGACCCAGTACTTC.

The genes are TRBV27 and TRBJ2-7; 8 bases agree with TRBD1. The germline V gene has CDR1 MNHEY and CDR2 SMNVEV (reference sequence). The CDR3 spans 13 residues. V shed 4 bases, J shed 6 bases, and the junction held 5 bases outside the gene matches. CDR3: CASSWTGSTEQYF. Written as DNA, the CDR3 is TGTGCCAGCAGTTGGACAGGGTCGACCGAGCAGTACTTC.

This chain uses TRBV28 with TRBJ1-1; D unresolved. CDR1 and CDR2 (germline): MDHEN, SYDVKM. Between the trimmed V and J ends, which lost 3 bases and 4 bases, there was a span of 12 bases. CDR3 length equals 14 residues. The CDR3 spells CASSFIRDVTEAFF. CDR3 in DNA: TGTGCCAGCAGTTTTATCCGGGATGTCACTGAAGCTTTCTTT.

The chain combines TRBV5-4 with TRBJ2-5; 8 bases match TRBD1. The length of the CDR3 is 16 residues. The J segment lost 2 bases and the V segment lost 4 bases, leaving 10 bases of the junction unmatched. CDR1 and CDR2 (germline): SGHNT, YYREEE (reference sequence). CDR3 amino acids: CASSRDLTGVQETQYF. The DNA for the CDR3 is TGTGCCAGCAGCCGAGATTTGACAGGGGTACAAGAGACCCAGTACTTC.

The chain links TRBV30 to TRBJ1-5, with TRBD1 matching 8 bases. The CDR3 sequence is 14 residues long. CDR1 is GTSNPN, CDR2 SVGIG, per germline (reference sequence). V gave up 4 bases and J gave up 7 bases; unmatched junction bases: 9. This CDR3 reads CAWIPTGGGQPQHF. For the CDR3, the DNA is TGTGCCTGGATCCCTACAGGGGGGGGGCAGCCCCAGCATTTT.

The J gene is TRBJ2-3, the V gene TRBV7-9, with a tentative D call TRBD2 (5 bases). V was pared by 2 bases and J by 1 base, with 19 bases between. This CDR3 has 18 amino acids. CDR1 is SEHNR, CDR2 FQNEAQ, per germline (reference sequence). CDR3 sequence reads: CASSLSGLGVHGTDTQYF. In DNA, the CDR3 is TGTGCCAGCAGCTTATCCGGGCTCGGGGTACACGGCACAGATACGCAGTATTTT.

The chain links TRBV29-1 to TRBJ1-4, with TRBD1 matching over 10 bases. This CDR3 spans 15 amino acids. Germline assignment: CDR1 SQVTM and CDR2 ANQGSEA. J lost 8 bases, V lost 6 bases, and 12 bases had no gene match. CDR3 residues: CSVRQGTGAQEKLFF. The CDR3 DNA is TGCAGCGTACGGCAAGGGACAGGGGCACAGGAAAAACTGTTTTTT.

This clone was recorded once. The chain uses TRBV7-2 and TRBJ2-5, with D hard to call. Trimming stripped 5 bases from V and 5 bases from J, with 12 bases between. Germline V gene sequence: CDR1 SGHTA, CDR2 FQGNSA. This CDR3 contains 13 residues. In DNA form, the CDR3 reads TGTGCCAGCAGCGGCCAGTTTTCGGAGACCCAGTACTTC. Encoded protein: CASSGQFSETQYF.

A remark on this clone: One end of the junction is discordant with germline, which a read error may explain. The rearrangement joins TRBV7-2 to TRBJ2-3; D is uncertain. Germline CDR1 SGHTA, CDR2 FQGNSA. This CDR3 is built from 13 residues. The CDR3 DNA follows: TGTGCCAGCAGCTTCCCCCTCGGAGATTCGCAGTATTTT. It encodes CASSFPLGDSQYF.

V gene TRBV5-1 combines with J gene TRBJ2-7, with a possible D match to TRBD2 (5 bases). The CDR3 has 14 amino acids. The ends were cut back, 4 bases at V and 2 bases at J, with 13 bases in the middle. Germline values: CDR1 SGHRS, CDR2 YFSETQ. The CDR3 here is CASSTVGNTYEQYF. The DNA for the CDR3 is TGCGCCAGCAGCACGGTCGGGAACACCTACGAGCAGTACTTC.

CDR3 residues: CASSDASYNEQFF. The CDR3 DNA follows: TGCGCCAGCAGCGATGCGTCCTACAATGAGCAGTTCTTC. V is TRBV5-1 and J is TRBJ2-1; the D is unclear. V was pared by 4 bases and J by 1 base, with 6 bases between. The CDR3 has 13 amino acids. Germline CDR1 is SGHRS and CDR2 is YFSETQ.

This clone appeared a few times. This chain uses TRBV9 with TRBJ2-3; D call uncertain. CDR3 size: 14 residues. V lost 4 bases and J 2 bases, leaving 11 bases between the germline ends. Germline V gene lookup returns CDR1 SGDLS and CDR2 YYNGEE. CDR3 bases: TGTGCCAGCAGCCCCTTCCTATTCACAGATACGCAGTATTTT. As protein: CASSPFLFTDTQYF.

The J gene is TRBJ1-6, the V gene TRBV5-1; D is perhaps TRBD1 (6 bases). The CDR3 is 18 residues long. V was clipped by 4 bases and J by 0 bases, with 17 bases between them. Germline V CDR1 and CDR2: SGHRS, YFSETQ. The CDR3 protein is CASSPQGQTSSYNSPLHF. The DNA of the CDR3 is TGCGCCAGCAGCCCCCAAGGACAGACGAGCTCCTATAATTCACCCCTCCACTTT.

This rearrangement joins TRBV7-2 to TRBJ2-1, with a weak D call TRBD2 (6 bases). The CDR3 totals 16 residues. Germline CDR1 and CDR2: SGHTA and FQGNSA. Trimming stripped 2 bases from V and 3 bases from J, with 14 bases between. CDR3 sequence reads: CASSLNPGVFYNEQFF. The CDR3 nucleotides are TGTGCCAGCAGCTTAAACCCGGGGGTTTTCTACAATGAGCAGTTCTTC. The whole variable domain, filled in from reference TRBV7-2 and TRBJ2-1, reads GAGVSQSPSNKVTEKGKDVELRCDPISGHTALYWYRQSLGQGLEFLIYFQGNSAPDKSGLPSDRFSAERTGGSVSTLTIQRTQQEDSAVYLCASSLNPGVFYNEQFFGPGTRLTVL.

The chain combines TRBV5-4 with TRBJ2-3; 8 nucleotides align to TRBD1. CDR1 is SGHNT, CDR2 YYREEE, per germline (reference sequence). CDR3 length equals 11 residues. Trimming took 5 bases from V and 14 from J; bases not matched to a gene: 7. CDR3 residues: CASRSGTGLYF. The DNA for the CDR3 is TGTGCCAGCAGATCAGGGACAGGTCTGTATTTT.

The chain combines TRBV5-1 with TRBJ2-3; unclear D gene. The CDR3 runs 17 residues. Germline loops: CDR1 SGHRS, CDR2 YFSETQ. V was trimmed by 0 bases and J by 0 bases, leaving 14 bases between them. CDR3: CASSLDGPTPSTDTQYF. CDR3 in DNA: TGCGCCAGCAGCTTGGATGGTCCGACTCCGAGCACAGATACGCAGTATTTT.

The rearrangement joins TRBV6-5 to TRBJ2-1; weak D call: TRBD2 (5 bases). The CDR3 spans 15 residues. The V end lost 6 bases, the J end lost 10 bases, and 22 bases lay between the germline ends. Per germline, CDR1 MNHEY and CDR2 SVGAGI. CDR3 in DNA: TGTGCCAGCAGCCGAAAGGACTCCTGGGAAGGGGAGCAGTTCTTC. Translation gives CASSRKDSWEGEQFF.

The chain recombines TRBV27 with TRBJ1-1, with D perhaps matching TRBD1 (5 bases). Germline assignment: CDR1 MNHEY and CDR2 SMNVEV (reference sequence). V lost 5 bases, J lost 2 bases, and 12 bases lay in between. The CDR3 spans 14 residues. The CDR3 sequence is CASSLRTTNTEAFF. CDR3 in DNA: TGTGCCAGCAGTCTACGGACAACTAACACTGAAGCTTTCTTT.

This sequence joins TRBV5-4 and TRBJ1-1; D gene uncertain. Trimming removed 7 bases from V and 3 bases from J, with 16 bases in between. The germline V gene encodes CDR1 SGHNT and CDR2 YYREEE (reference sequence). The CDR3 loop spans 14 amino acids. CDR3 sequence reads: CASGLGSSDTEAFF. Here the CDR3 DNA reads TGTGCCAGCGGACTAGGGTCTTCGGACACTGAAGCTTTCTTT.